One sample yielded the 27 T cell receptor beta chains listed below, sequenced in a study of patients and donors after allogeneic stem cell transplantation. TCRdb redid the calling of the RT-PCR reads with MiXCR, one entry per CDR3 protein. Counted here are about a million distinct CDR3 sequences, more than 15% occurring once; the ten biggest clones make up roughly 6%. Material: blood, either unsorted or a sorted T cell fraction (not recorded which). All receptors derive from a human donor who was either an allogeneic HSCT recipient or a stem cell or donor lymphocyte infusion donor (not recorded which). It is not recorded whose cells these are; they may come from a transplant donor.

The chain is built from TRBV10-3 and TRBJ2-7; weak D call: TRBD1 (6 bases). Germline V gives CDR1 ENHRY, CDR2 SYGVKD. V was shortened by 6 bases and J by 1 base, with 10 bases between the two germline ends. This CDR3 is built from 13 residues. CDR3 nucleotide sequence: TGTGCCATCAGCCCGGACAGATCCTACGAGCAGTACTTC. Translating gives CAISPDRSYEQYF.

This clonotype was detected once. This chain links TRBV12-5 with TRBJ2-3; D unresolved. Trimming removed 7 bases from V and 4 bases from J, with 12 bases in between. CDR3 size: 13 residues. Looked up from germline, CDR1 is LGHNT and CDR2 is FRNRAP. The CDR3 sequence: CASALVGPDTQYF. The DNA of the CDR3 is TGTGCTAGTGCTCTCGTCGGGCCAGATACGCAGTATTTT.

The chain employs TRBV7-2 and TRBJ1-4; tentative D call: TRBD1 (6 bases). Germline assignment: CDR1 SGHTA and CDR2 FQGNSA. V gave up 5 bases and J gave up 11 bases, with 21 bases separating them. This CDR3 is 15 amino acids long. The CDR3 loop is CASSLQGQPFLKLFF. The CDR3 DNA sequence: TGTGCCAGCAGCCTGCAAGGACAGCCTTTTTTGAAACTGTTTTTT.

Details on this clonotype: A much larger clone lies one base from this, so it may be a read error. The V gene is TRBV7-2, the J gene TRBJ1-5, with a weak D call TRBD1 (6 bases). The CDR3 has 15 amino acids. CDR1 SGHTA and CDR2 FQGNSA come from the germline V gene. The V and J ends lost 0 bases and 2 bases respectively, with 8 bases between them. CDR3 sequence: CASSLARGGNQPQHF. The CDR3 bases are TGTGCCAGCAGCTTAGCCAGGGGAGGCAATCAGCCCCAGCATTTT.

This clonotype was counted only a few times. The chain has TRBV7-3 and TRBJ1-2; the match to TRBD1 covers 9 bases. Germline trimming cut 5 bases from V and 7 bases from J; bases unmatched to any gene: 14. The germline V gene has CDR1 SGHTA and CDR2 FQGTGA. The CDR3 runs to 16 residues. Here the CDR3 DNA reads TGTGCCAGCAGCCAGGGAGCCGGGACAGGGTATATTGGCTACACCTTC. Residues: CASSQGAGTGYIGYTF.

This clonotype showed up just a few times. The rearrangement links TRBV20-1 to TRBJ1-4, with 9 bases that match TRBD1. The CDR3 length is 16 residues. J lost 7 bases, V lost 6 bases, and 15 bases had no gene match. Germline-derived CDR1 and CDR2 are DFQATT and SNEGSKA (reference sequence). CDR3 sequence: CSAPGGRRQGGEKLFF. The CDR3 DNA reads TGCAGTGCCCCGGGGGGTCGTAGACAGGGGGGTGAAAAACTGTTTTTT.

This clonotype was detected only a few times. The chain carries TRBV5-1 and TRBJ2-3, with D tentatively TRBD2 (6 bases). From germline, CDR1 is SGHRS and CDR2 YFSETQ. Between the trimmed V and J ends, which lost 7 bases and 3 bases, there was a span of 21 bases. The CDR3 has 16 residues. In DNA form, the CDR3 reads TGCGCCAGCCGAAATCCGGAGGGAAAGGGGACAGATACGCAGTATTTT. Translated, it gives CASRNPEGKGTDTQYF.

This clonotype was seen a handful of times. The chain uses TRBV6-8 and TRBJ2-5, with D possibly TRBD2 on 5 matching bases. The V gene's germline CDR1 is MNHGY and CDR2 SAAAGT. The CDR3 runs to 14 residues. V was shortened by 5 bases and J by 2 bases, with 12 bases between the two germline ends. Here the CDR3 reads CASSPRRDQETQYF. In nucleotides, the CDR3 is TGTGCCAGCAGTCCAAGACGGGATCAAGAGACCCAGTACTTC.

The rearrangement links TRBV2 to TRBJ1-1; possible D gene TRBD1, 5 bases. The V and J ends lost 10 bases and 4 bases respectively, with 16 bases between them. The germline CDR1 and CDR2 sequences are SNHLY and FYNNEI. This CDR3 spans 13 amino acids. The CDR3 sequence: CATLDEGITEAFF. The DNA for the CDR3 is TGTGCCACTCTCGACGAGGGGATCACTGAAGCTTTCTTT.

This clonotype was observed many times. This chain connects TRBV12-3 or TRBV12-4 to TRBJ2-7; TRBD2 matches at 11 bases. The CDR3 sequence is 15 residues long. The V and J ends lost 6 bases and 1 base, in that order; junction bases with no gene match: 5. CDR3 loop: CASSFGTSGSYEQYF. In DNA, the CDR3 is TGTGCCAGCAGCTTCGGGACTAGCGGATCCTACGAGCAGTACTTC.

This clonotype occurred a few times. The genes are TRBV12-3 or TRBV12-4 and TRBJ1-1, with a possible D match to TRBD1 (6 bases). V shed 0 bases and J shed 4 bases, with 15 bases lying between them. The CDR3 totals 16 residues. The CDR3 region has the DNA TGTGCCAGCAGTTTAGCTTTTGCGGGGGGCCGCACTGAAGCTTTCTTT. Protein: CASSLAFAGGRTEAFF.

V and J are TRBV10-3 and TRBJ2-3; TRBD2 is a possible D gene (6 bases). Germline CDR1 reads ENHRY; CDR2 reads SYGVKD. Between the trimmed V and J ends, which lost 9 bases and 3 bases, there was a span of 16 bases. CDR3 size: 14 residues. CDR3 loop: CAIQPGLNTDTQYF. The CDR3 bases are TGTGCCATTCAACCGGGACTTAATACAGATACGCAGTATTTT.

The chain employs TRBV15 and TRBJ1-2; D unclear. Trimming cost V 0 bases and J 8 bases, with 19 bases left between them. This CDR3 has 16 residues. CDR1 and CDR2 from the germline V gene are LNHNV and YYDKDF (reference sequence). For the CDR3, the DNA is TGTGCCACCAGCAGAGATCGGGCCCTTCCTCTGTTCGGCTACACCTTC. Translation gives CATSRDRALPLFGYTF.

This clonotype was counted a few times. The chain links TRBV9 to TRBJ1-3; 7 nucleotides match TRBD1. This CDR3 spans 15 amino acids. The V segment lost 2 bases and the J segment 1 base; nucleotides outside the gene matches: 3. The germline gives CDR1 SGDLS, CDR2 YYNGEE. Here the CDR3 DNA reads TGTGCCAGCAGCGTCCCAGGGGGATCTGGAAACACCATATATTTT. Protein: CASSVPGGSGNTIYF.

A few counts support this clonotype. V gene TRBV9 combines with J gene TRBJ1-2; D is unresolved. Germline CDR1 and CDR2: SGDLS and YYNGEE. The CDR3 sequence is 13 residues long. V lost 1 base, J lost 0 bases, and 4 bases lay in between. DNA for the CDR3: TGTGCCAGCAGCGTAATGTCTAACTATGGCTACACCTTC. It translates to CASSVMSNYGYTF.

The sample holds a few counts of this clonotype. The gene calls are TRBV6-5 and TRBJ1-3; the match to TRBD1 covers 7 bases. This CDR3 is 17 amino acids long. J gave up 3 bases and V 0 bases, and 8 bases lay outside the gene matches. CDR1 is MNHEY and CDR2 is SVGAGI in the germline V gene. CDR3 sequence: CASSYSSRGQDGNTIYF. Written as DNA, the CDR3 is TGTGCCAGCAGTTACTCGAGTAGGGGGCAAGATGGAAACACCATATATTTT.

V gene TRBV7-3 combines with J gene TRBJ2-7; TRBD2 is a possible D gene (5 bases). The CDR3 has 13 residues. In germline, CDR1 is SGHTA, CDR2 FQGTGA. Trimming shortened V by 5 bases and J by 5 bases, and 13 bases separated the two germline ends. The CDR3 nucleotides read TGTGCCAGCAGCCTAGCTCCGGGCAACGAGCAGTACTTC. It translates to CASSLAPGNEQYF.

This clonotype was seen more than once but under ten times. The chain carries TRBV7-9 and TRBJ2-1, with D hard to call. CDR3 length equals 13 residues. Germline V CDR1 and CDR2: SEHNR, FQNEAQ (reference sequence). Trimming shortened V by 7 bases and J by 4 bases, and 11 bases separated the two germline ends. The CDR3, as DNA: TGTGCCAGCACCCGCCCGCAATACAATGAGCAGTTCTTC. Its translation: CASTRPQYNEQFF.

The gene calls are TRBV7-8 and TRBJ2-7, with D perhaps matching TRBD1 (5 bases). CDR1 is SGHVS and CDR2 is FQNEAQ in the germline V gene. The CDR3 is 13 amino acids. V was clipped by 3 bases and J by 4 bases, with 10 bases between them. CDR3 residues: CASSFPGIYEQYF. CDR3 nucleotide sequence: TGTGCCAGCAGCTTTCCAGGGATTTACGAGCAGTACTTC.

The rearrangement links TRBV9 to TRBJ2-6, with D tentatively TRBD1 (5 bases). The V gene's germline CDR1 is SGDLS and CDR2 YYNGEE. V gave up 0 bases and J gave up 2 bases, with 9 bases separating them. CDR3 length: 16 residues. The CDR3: CASSVDEQAGANVLTF. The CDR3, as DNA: TGTGCCAGCAGCGTAGATGAACAGGCTGGGGCCAACGTCCTGACTTTC.

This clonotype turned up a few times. CDR3 in DNA: TGCAGTGCTAGAGATATTGGGACCTACGAGCAGTACTTC. It yields the protein CSARDIGTYEQYF. The V and J genes are TRBV20-1 and TRBJ2-7; D call uncertain. Germline loops: CDR1 DFQATT, CDR2 SNEGSKA (reference sequence). Trimming cost V 0 bases and J 2 bases, with 8 bases left between them. This CDR3 is built from 13 residues.

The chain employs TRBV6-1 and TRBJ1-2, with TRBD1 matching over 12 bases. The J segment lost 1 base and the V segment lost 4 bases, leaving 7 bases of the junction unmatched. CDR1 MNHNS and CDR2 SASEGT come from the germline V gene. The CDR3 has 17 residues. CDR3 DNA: TGTGCCAGCAGTGTGACGGGACAGGGGGCGTTTAACTATGGCTACACCTTC. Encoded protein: CASSVTGQGAFNYGYTF.

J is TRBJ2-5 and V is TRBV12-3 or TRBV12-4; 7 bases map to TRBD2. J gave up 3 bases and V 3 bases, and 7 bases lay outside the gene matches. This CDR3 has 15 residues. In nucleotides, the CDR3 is TGTGCCAGCAGTTTGGCAGGGCGGGGGAAAGAGACCCAGTACTTC. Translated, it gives CASSLAGRGKETQYF.

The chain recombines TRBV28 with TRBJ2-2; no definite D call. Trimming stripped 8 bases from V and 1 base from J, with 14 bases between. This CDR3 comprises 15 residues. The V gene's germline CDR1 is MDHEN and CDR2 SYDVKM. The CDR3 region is CASQVPPQNTGELFF. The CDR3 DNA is TGTGCCAGCCAAGTCCCACCACAGAACACCGGGGAGCTGTTTTTT.

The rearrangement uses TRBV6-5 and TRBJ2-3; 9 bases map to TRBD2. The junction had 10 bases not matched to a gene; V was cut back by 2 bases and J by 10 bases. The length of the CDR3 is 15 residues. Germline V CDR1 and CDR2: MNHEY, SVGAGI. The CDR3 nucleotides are TGTGCCAGCAGTTACGCATCTAGCGGGGCCGAGGCGCAGTATTTT. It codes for CASSYASSGAEAQYF.

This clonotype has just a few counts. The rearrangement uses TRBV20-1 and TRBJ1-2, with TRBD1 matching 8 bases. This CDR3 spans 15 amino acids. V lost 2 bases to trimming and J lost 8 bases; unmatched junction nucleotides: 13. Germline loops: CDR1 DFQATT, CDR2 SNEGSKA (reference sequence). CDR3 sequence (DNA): TGCAGTGCTAGACGGCCGGGACAGGATTCGGAGGGCTACACCTTC. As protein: CSARRPGQDSEGYTF.

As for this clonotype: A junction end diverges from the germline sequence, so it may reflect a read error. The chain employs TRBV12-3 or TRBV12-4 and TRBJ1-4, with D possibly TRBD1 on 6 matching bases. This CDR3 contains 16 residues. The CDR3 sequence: CASSFSTGPTNEKLFF. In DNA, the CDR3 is TGTGCCAGCAGCTTCTCTACAGGGCCTACTAATGAAAAACTTTTTTTT.